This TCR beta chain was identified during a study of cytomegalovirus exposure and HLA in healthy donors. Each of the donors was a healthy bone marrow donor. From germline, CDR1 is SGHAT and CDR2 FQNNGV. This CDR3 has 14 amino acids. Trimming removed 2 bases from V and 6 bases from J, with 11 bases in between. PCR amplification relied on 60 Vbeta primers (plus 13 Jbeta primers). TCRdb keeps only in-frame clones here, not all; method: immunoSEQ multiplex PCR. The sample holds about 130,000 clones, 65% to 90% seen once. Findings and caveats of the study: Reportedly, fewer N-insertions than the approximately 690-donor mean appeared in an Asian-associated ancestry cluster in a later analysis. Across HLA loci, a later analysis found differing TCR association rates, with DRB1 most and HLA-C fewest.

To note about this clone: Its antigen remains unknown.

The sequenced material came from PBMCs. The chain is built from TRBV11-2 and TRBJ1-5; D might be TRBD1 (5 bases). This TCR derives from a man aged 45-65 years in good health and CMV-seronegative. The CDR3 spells CASSLRGVGQPQHF. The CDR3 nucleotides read TGTGCCAGCAGCTTACGGGGGGTAGGTCAGCCCCAGCATTTT.